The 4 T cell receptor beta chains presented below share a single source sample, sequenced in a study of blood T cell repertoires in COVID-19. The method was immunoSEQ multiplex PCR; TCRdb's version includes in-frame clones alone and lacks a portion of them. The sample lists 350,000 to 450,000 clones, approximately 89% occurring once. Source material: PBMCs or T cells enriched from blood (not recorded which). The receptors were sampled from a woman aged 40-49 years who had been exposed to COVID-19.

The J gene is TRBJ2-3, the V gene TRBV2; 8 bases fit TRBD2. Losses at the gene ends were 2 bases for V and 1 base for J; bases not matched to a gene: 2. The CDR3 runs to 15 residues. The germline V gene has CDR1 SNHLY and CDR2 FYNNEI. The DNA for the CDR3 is TGTGCCAGCAGTGAACGGGGGGGTGGCACAGATACGCAGTATTTT. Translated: CASSERGGGTDTQYF.

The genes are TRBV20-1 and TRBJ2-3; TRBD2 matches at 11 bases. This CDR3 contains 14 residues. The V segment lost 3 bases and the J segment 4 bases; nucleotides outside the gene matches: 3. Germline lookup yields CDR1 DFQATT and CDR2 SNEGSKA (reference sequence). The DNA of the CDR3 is TGCAGTGCTAGTCTAGCGGGAGGCGCAGATACGCAGTATTTT. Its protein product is CSASLAGGADTQYF.

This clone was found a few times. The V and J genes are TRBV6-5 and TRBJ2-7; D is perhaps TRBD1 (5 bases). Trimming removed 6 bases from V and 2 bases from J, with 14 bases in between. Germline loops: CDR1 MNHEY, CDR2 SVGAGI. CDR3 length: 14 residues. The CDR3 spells CASSRRAAAYEQYF. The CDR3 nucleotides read TGTGCCAGCAGCCGCAGGGCCGCGGCCTACGAGCAGTACTTC.

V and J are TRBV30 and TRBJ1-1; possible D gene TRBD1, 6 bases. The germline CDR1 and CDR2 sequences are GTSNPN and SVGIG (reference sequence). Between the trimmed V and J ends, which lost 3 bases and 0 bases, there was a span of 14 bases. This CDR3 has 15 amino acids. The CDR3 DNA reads TGTGCCTGGAGGTACCCTGACAGGATGAACACTGAAGCTTTCTTT. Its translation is CAWRYPDRMNTEAFF.